This T cell receptor beta chain stems from a study of blood T cells in healthy people across ages. Study-wide results and limits: Per-million-T-cell TCR beta diversity fell roughly linearly with age.

Germline values: CDR1 DFQATT, CDR2 SNEGSKA (reference sequence). V was clipped by 4 bases and J by 3 bases, with 17 bases between them. CDR3 length equals 15 residues. Primers used in a second PCR of roughly 6 to 11 cycles were a sample-barcoded 5' primer and a J-beta primer mix. Researchers report that a template-switch adaptor with 12 random nucleotides tagged each cDNA molecule. MiXCR was run by TCRdb on the 5' RACE reads, yielding one entry per CDR3 protein. Of 1.5 million to 2 million distinct CDR3 sequences in the sample, about 28% were seen once. For this clonotype: The antigen remains unidentified.

Healthy individuals of Caucasian origin from Russia, aged about 6 to 90, served as donors. Peripheral blood from each donor was collected in a volume of 8.5 to 10 milliliters. The V call is TRBV20-1, the J call TRBJ2-3, with D perhaps assigned TRBD1 or TRBD2 (6 bases each). Sequences were obtained from blood. This receptor was identified in a woman in her 30s in good health. Here the CDR3 DNA reads TGCAGTGCTACCGTATGGGGGGCGAGGACAGATACGCAGTATTTT. Protein: CSATVWGARTDTQYF.